Listed below are T cell receptor beta chains from one sample, sequenced in a study of beta chain features in type 1 diabetes. Assay: immunoSEQ multiplex PCR; the TCRdb copy retains only in-frame clones and omits some. This sample has 900,000 or so clones, with 15% to 20% found just once. Sequenced sample: naive CD4+ T cells from blood. These receptors all stem from a woman under 30 in good health. The CDR3 runs from the conserved cysteine through the conserved F or W. A D gene is named only where the DNA matches it firmly. Some rows have no size entry. The others give once, few or many, or a class for an expanded clone.

d_call	v_call	clone_size	j_call	cdr3_aa	cdr3_nt
TRBD1	TRBV28	few	TRBJ2-7	CASSTLGQGSYEQYF	TGTGCCAGCAGTACCCTAGGACAGGGTTCCTACGAGCAGTACTTC
-	TRBV2	-	TRBJ2-3	CAGSEPGGTNTDTQYF	TGTGCCGGCAGTGAACCAGGCGGGACCAACACAGATACGCAGTATTTT
TRBD2	TRBV5-1	-	TRBJ2-1	CASSMGLAGRSYNEQFF	TGCGCCAGCAGCATGGGACTAGCGGGACGCTCCTACAATGAGCAGTTCTTC
-	TRBV4-2	few	TRBJ2-7	CASSLTRTDPYEQYF	TGTGCCAGCAGCCTGACTAGGACGGATCCCTACGAGCAGTACTTC
-	TRBV7-9	-	TRBJ2-3	CASSLAGVTDTQYF	TGTGCCAGCAGCTTAGCGGGAGTGACAGATACGCAGTATTTT
-	TRBV18	-	TRBJ2-7	CASSASDSSYEQYF	TGTGCCAGCTCAGCTAGCGACTCATCCTACGAGCAGTACTTC
TRBD1	TRBV10-3	-	TRBJ2-7	CAISGDRVYLYEQYF	TGTGCCATCAGTGGGGACAGGGTTTACCTCTACGAGCAGTACTTC
-	TRBV6-1	-	TRBJ1-3	CACLGTSSGNTIYF	TGTGCCTGCCTAGGGACAAGCTCTGGAAACACCATATATTTT
TRBD1	TRBV6-5	few	TRBJ1-1	CASSYTGQAEAFF	TGTGCCAGCAGTTACACAGGACAGGCTGAAGCTTTCTTT
-	TRBV6-1	-	TRBJ2-1	CASTTMTLGSHEQFF	TGTGCCAGCACAACGATGACGCTAGGGAGTCATGAGCAGTTCTTC
-	TRBV15	-	TRBJ2-1	CATRFLGDEQFF	TGTGCCACCCGATTCCTCGGGGATGAGCAGTTCTTC
-	TRBV19	few	TRBJ1-1	CASSTHRARNTEAFF	TGTGCCAGTAGTACCCACAGGGCCCGGAACACTGAAGCTTTCTTT
-	TRBV21-1	-	TRBJ2-4	CASSKSPRVGNNTPTIAKNIQYF	TGTGCCAGCAGCAAAAGCCCGAGGGTTGGGAACAACACCCCTACAATAGCCAAAAACATTCAGTACTTC
TRBD1	TRBV5-5	few	TRBJ1-2	CASSPLRDRGYPNYGYTF	TGTGCCAGCAGCCCACTCCGGGACAGGGGATACCCTAACTATGGCTACACCTTC
TRBD1	TRBV7-2	-	TRBJ1-5	CASSLNRGPQPQHF	TGTGCCAGCAGCTTAAACAGGGGGCCTCAGCCCCAGCATTTT
TRBD2	TRBV4-2	few	TRBJ2-3	CASSQGWGGTSGSTDTQYF	TGTGCCAGCAGCCAAGGCTGGGGGGGAACTAGCGGGAGCACAGATACGCAGTATTTT
TRBD2	TRBV5-6	few	TRBJ2-5	CASSSSPTSGRETQYF	TGTGCCAGCAGCTCCTCACCCACTAGCGGGAGAGAGACCCAGTACTTC
-	TRBV19	few	TRBJ1-1	CASSIAEKSMNTEAFF	TGTGCCAGTAGTATTGCCGAGAAGAGCATGAACACTGAAGCTTTCTTT
-	TRBV28	few	TRBJ2-3	CASSLEADTQYF	TGTGCCAGCAGTTTAGAGGCAGATACGCAGTATTTT
-	TRBV6-1	-	TRBJ1-1	CASSGRRINTEAFF	TGTGCCAGCAGTGGACGTAGGATAAACACTGAAGCTTTCTTT
-	TRBV2	-	TRBJ1-1	CASSVSGNTEAFF	TGTGCCAGCAGTGTGAGTGGGAACACTGAAGCTTTCTTT
-	TRBV18	few	TRBJ1-1	CASSWYSDTEAFF	TGTGCCAGCTCATGGTATTCGGACACTGAAGCTTTCTTT
-	TRBV5-1	-	TRBJ2-7	CASSARVGSTYEQYF	TGCGCCAGCAGCGCAAGAGTAGGCTCTACCTACGAGCAGTACTTC
-	TRBV18	-	TRBJ2-3	CASSPLVDDTQYF	TGTGCCAGCTCACCCTTAGTGGACGATACGCAGTATTTT
-	TRBV19	few	TRBJ2-7	CASTSRFGSYEQYF	TGTGCCAGTACCTCCCGGTTTGGCTCCTACGAGCAGTACTTC
TRBD1	TRBV7-9	-	TRBJ1-5	CASSYSTGQGPSGPQHF	TGTGCCAGCAGCTATTCAACTGGACAGGGACCTAGTGGGCCCCAGCATTTT
-	TRBV2	-	TRBJ1-1	CASSPNRLLNTEAFF	TGTGCCAGCAGTCCTAATCGGCTGCTGAACACTGAAGCTTTCTTT
-	TRBV5-6	few	TRBJ2-2	CASLRRGNTGELFF	TGTGCCAGTTTACGGCGGGGGAACACCGGGGAGCTGTTTTTT
-	TRBV11-3	few	TRBJ2-2	CASSLGSAGELFF	TGTGCCAGCAGCTTGGGGAGTGCCGGGGAGCTGTTTTTT
-	TRBV19	-	TRBJ1-2	CASSIQVANYGYTF	TGTGCCAGTAGTATACAAGTGGCTAACTATGGCTACACCTTC
-	TRBV7-9	-	TRBJ2-7	CASRAADYEQYF	TGTGCCAGCAGGGCGGCAGATTACGAGCAGTACTTC
TRBD1	TRBV15	-	TRBJ1-5	CATSTSRQGGQPQHF	TGTGCCACCAGCACCTCTCGACAGGGGGGGCAGCCCCAGCATTTT
-	TRBV4-3	-	TRBJ2-2	CASSLQGSTGELFF	TGCGCCAGCAGCCTTCAGGGGAGCACCGGGGAGCTGTTTTTT
TRBD2	TRBV19	few	TRBJ2-2	CASSIAGDGELFF	TGTGCCAGTAGTATCGCGGGGGACGGGGAGCTGTTTTTT
-	TRBV7-2	-	TRBJ1-5	CASSWGSNQPQHF	TGTGCCAGCAGCTGGGGGAGCAATCAGCCCCAGCATTTT
-	TRBV11-2	few	TRBJ1-4	CASSTTVKEKLFF	TGTGCCAGCAGCACGACAGTAAAGGAAAAACTGTTTTTT
-	TRBV28	-	TRBJ2-3	CASSSHTSDTQYF	TGTGCCAGCAGTTCACACACATCAGATACGCAGTATTTT
-	TRBV18	-	TRBJ2-1	CASSPGGGGPSYNEQFF	TGTGCCAGCTCACCAGGGGGTGGGGGGCCCTCCTACAATGAGCAGTTCTTC
TRBD2	TRBV9	few	TRBJ2-1	CASSPRLAGDGEQFF	TGTGCCAGCAGCCCCCGACTAGCGGGAGACGGTGAGCAGTTCTTC
-	TRBV15	few	TRBJ2-4	CATSRVRAGMNIQYF	TGTGCCACCAGCAGAGTGAGGGCAGGGATGAACATTCAGTACTTC
TRBD2	TRBV27	few	TRBJ2-7	CASRPGLAGTYEQYF	TGTGCCAGCAGACCGGGACTAGCCGGTACCTACGAGCAGTACTTC
-	TRBV4-1	-	TRBJ2-7	CASSQGAQRGEQSSYEQYF	TGCGCCAGCAGCCAAGGGGCTCAGCGCGGAGAGCAATCCTCCTACGAGCAGTACTTC
-	TRBV5-4	-	TRBJ2-5	CASSGTGSQETQYF	TGTGCCAGCAGCGGTACAGGATCCCAAGAGACCCAGTACTTC